One sample yielded the 30 T cell receptor beta chains listed below, sequenced in a study of T cells in women clearing cervical HPV infection. Repertoires were generated with immunoSEQ multiplex PCR, while TCRdb's copy carries only in-frame clones and drops some. This specimen shows 30,000 to 35,000 clones; the ten leading clones hold about a sixth. Material for sequencing was blood buffy coat. Receptor source: a woman between 18 and 70 years old with a cervical HPV16 infection that either progressed to CIN3+ or cleared (not recorded which).

A word on this clone: The read comes to an end 3 residues before the CDR3 does, leaving the germline J gene to fill in the end. The same CDR3 can be traced to other DNA sequences in this sample. V is TRBV19 and J is TRBJ2-3, with D unclear. There are 13 residues in the CDR3. The germline gives CDR1 LNHDA, CDR2 SQIVND (reference sequence). CDR3 DNA (partial): TGTGCCAGTAACCAAGCAGGTAATCAGCCG. This translates into CASNQAGNQP. The whole CDR3 is CASNQAGNQPQYF.

The covered CDR3 bases are TGTGCCAGTAGTCCCCGACAGGTCCGTGTGTATGGT. Its protein is CASSPRQVRVYG. The entire CDR3 protein reads CASSPRQVRVYGQYF. J is TRBJ2-4 and V is TRBV19; possibly TRBD1 for D (6 bases). The read ends 3 residues before the CDR3 terminus; that terminus is restored from the germline J gene. The CDR3 extends over 15 amino acids. Germline CDR1 and CDR2: LNHDA and SQIVND (reference sequence).

As to this clone: The read gets to within 3 residues of the CDR3 end, and the germline J gene fills in the rest. The rearrangement joins TRBV2 to TRBJ2-3; 10 nucleotides align to TRBD2. J gave up 0 bases and V 5 bases, and 2 bases lay outside the gene matches. This CDR3 is built from 15 residues. The V gene's germline CDR1 is SNHLY and CDR2 FYNNEI. The CDR3 loop is CASSLTSGSTDTQYF. The DNA read from the CDR3 is TGTGCCAGCAGTTTGACTAGCGGGAGCACAGATACG.

As regards this clone: The read terminates 3 residues before the CDR3 end, so the remaining end is supplied by the germline J gene. The chain has TRBV19 and TRBJ1-5; D remains ambiguous. CDR3 length: 15 amino acids. Germline lookup yields CDR1 LNHDA and CDR2 SQIVND (reference sequence). The ends were cut back, 6 bases at V and 2 bases at J, with 14 bases in the middle. The CDR3 protein is CASRYRSTGNQPQHF. The DNA read from the CDR3 is TGTGCCAGTAGATACAGAAGTACCGGCAATCAGCCC.

As for this clone: The read halts 3 residues ahead of the CDR3 end, with the missing end drawn from the germline J gene. This chain joins TRBV2 and TRBJ1-4; 8 positions match TRBD1. Germline V gene data show CDR1 as SNHLY and CDR2 as FYNNEI. The CDR3 length is 15 residues. Partial CDR3 DNA: TGTGCCAGCAGTGGTCTCGCAGGGGGCAATTCACCA. The encoded protein is CASSGLAGGNSP. The CDR3, in full, reads CASSGLAGGNSPLFF.

A note on this clone: The read comes to an end 3 residues before the CDR3 does, leaving the germline J gene to fill in the end. The chain combines TRBV30 with TRBJ2-7, with 11 nucleotides matching TRBD1. This CDR3 region has 15 residues. V trimming: 3 bases; J trimming: 3 bases; junction bases outside the gene matches: 7. Germline-derived CDR1 and CDR2 are GTSNPN and SVGIG (reference sequence). The chain's CDR3 is CAWSQGGTGGYEQYF. The covered CDR3 bases are TGTGCCTGGAGCCAGGGGGGGACAGGGGGCTACGAG.

A word on this clone: The CDR3 end lies 3 residues beyond the end of the read and is filled in from the germline J gene. The rearrangement joins TRBV18 to TRBJ1-2; possible D gene TRBD1, 6 bases. This CDR3 has 14 residues. The germline V gene encodes CDR1 KGHSH and CDR2 LQKENI. The CDR3 sequence: CASSLETGRFPYTF. Incomplete CDR3 DNA: TGTGCCAGCTCACTTGAGACAGGTCGATTCCCC.

About this clone: The CDR3 end falls 3 residues outside the read, so it is completed with the germline J gene. The rearrangement uses TRBV30 and TRBJ2-1, with TRBD2 identical over 7 bases. Germline V lookup: CDR1 GTSNPN, CDR2 SVGIG (reference sequence). The V and J ends lost 3 bases and 8 bases, in that order; junction bases with no gene match: 7. The CDR3 has 13 residues. The part of the CDR3 DNA that was read is TGTGCCTGGAGGCAAAGCGGGATCCATGAG. Translation gives CAWRQSGIHE. The CDR3 reads in full as CAWRQSGIHEQFF. Drawing the rest from reference TRBV30 and TRBJ2-1, the complete variable domain is SQTIHQWPATLVQPVGSPLSLECTVEGTSNPNLYWYRQAAGRGLQLLFYSVGIGQISSEVPQNLSASRPQDRQFILSSKKLLLSDSGFYLCAWRQSGIHEQFFGPGTRLTVL.

About this clone itself: The sequenced fragment ends 3 residues before the CDR3 boundary, so the rest is inferred from the germline J gene. Other DNA sequences in this sample translate to the same CDR3. The chain combines TRBV18 with TRBJ2-7, with TRBD2 identical over 7 bases. Germline-derived CDR1 and CDR2 are KGHSH and LQKENI. The trim removed 3 bases at V and 0 bases at J, leaving 17 bases unmatched. This CDR3 has 19 amino acids. The covered CDR3 bases are TGTGCCAGCTCACCCCGTAGAGGCAGCGGGGTATTTTTCTCCTACGAG. Translating gives CASSPRRGSGVFFSYE. The full CDR3 sequence reads CASSPRRGSGVFFSYEQYF.

To note about this clone: This same CDR3 is encoded by further DNA sequences in the sample. CDR3 loop: CSGLQGSTDTIYF. CDR3 DNA, as far as it was read: TGCAGCGGATTACAGGGGTCTACGGACACC. V and J are TRBV29-1 and TRBJ1-3; 7 bases agree with TRBD1. The read comes to an end 3 residues before the CDR3 does, leaving the germline J gene to fill in the end. This CDR3 is built from 13 residues. V gave up 7 bases and J gave up 8 bases; unmatched junction bases: 11. Germline V gives CDR1 SQVTM, CDR2 ANQGSEA.

Details on this clone: The observed sequence ends 3 residues before the CDR3 terminus, with the missing tail filled in from the germline J gene. The V gene is TRBV5-6, the J gene TRBJ2-5; 9 bases fit TRBD1. Germline V gene sequence: CDR1 SGHDT, CDR2 YYEEEE. The CDR3 consists of 15 residues. V shed 4 bases and J 3 bases; nucleotides not matched to a gene: 7. The CDR3 bases that were read are TGTGCCAGCAGCGTGGGAGGGACAGGGAAAGAGACC. Translation gives CASSVGGTGKET. The CDR3, in full, reads CASSVGGTGKETQYF.

CDR3 DNA, as far as it was read: TGTGCCAGCAGGCCAGACAGGGGTACCAATCAGCCC. This translates into CASRPDRGTNQP. In full, the CDR3 is CASRPDRGTNQPQHF. The V and J genes are TRBV6-2 or TRBV6-3 and TRBJ1-5; TRBD1 matches 8 bases. The read terminates 3 residues ahead of where the CDR3 ends, so the germline J gene completes it. The germline CDR1 and CDR2 sequences are MNHEY and SVGEGT. Trimming cost V 6 bases and J 3 bases; bases outside gene matches: 7. The CDR3 is made up of 15 amino acids.

As regards this clone: The DNA ends 3 residues before the CDR3 does, and the rest of the CDR3 is filled in from the germline J gene. Within the sample, other DNA sequences also encode this same CDR3. The V gene is TRBV5-1, the J gene TRBJ2-3; D perhaps matches TRBD1 (6 bases). The germline gives CDR1 SGHRS, CDR2 YFSETQ. V was cut by 5 bases and J by 0 bases, with 16 bases left in between. CDR3 length equals 16 residues. The CDR3 DNA, read in part, is TGCGCCAGCAGGCTCCGGACAGCCTTTAGCACAGATACG. It encodes CASRLRTAFSTDT. Given in full, the CDR3 is CASRLRTAFSTDTQYF.

As concerns this clone: The read stops 3 residues short of the end of the CDR3; the missing end is completed from the germline J gene. This sequence joins TRBV29-1 and TRBJ2-3, with 7 bases lining up with TRBD2. Germline values: CDR1 SQVTM, CDR2 ANQGSEA. This CDR3 has 14 residues. With 4 bases clipped from V and 3 bases from J, the junction kept 7 bases outside the gene matches. Here the CDR3 reads CSVGAGTRTDTQYF. CDR3 DNA, as far as it was read: TGCAGCGTTGGAGCGGGAACAAGGACAGATACG.

A note on this clone: The missing CDR3 end, 3 residues past where the read stops, is filled in from the germline J gene. The rearrangement uses TRBV2 and TRBJ1-3; no reliable D call. The CDR3 is 14 residues long. Germline-derived CDR1 and CDR2 are SNHLY and FYNNEI. V was clipped by 3 bases and J by 0 bases, with 6 bases between them. The part of the CDR3 DNA that was read is TGTGCCAGCAGTGAGTTCAGCTCTGGAAACACC. Translating it yields CASSEFSSGNT. The whole CDR3 region reads CASSEFSSGNTIYF.

Comment on this clone: From the germline J gene comes the end of the CDR3, since the read stops 3 residues before it. The gene calls are TRBV6-2 or TRBV6-3 and TRBJ1-2; D may be TRBD1 (6 bases). The CDR3 is 12 residues long. Per the germline V gene, CDR1 is MNHEY and CDR2 is SVGEGT. Partial CDR3 DNA: TGTGCCAGCAGCACTACAGGGTCCGGC. This encodes CASSTTGSG. The CDR3 in full is CASSTTGSGYTF.

Details on this clone: Coverage ceases 3 residues before the CDR3 finishes, and the germline J gene fills in the end. V gene TRBV11-2 combines with J gene TRBJ2-1, with D uncertain. There are 13 residues in the CDR3. Germline CDR1 and CDR2: SGHAT and FQNNGV. The V end was cut by 1 base, the J end by 5 bases, with 6 bases between. Here the CDR3 reads CASSLVRNNEQFF. The CDR3 bases that were read are TGTGCCAGCAGCTTAGTTAGAAACAATGAG.

On this clone itself: The missing CDR3 end, 3 residues past where the read stops, is filled in from the germline J gene. The chain is built from TRBV20-1 and TRBJ2-3; D remains unclear. Germline values: CDR1 DFQATT, CDR2 SNEGSKA (reference sequence). The CDR3 loop spans 12 amino acids. Between the trimmed V and J ends, which lost 7 bases and 6 bases, there was a span of 14 bases. Here the CDR3 reads CSVPGWRDTQYF. Incomplete CDR3 DNA: TGCAGTGTCCCTGGCTGGCGGGATACG.

For this clone: Read data end 3 residues before the CDR3 end; the end is taken from the germline J gene. The chain combines TRBV12-5 with TRBJ2-5; D is perhaps TRBD1 (6 bases). Germline V lookup: CDR1 LGHNT, CDR2 FRNRAP. The CDR3 covers 13 residues. V was cut by 2 bases and J by 5 bases, with 9 bases left in between. CDR3 region: CASGLSGDETQYF. The CDR3 bases that were read are TGTGCTAGTGGTTTGTCAGGGGATGAGACC.

CDR3 loop: CASSLGQGENQPQHF. Incomplete CDR3 DNA: TGTGCCAGCAGCTTGGGTCAGGGAGAAAATCAGCCC. This chain uses TRBV5-6 with TRBJ1-5; D may be TRBD1 (5 bases). The sequenced fragment ends 3 residues before the CDR3 boundary, so the rest is inferred from the germline J gene. The CDR3 is made up of 15 amino acids. Trimming removed 0 bases from V and 4 bases from J, with 11 bases in between. Germline loops: CDR1 SGHDT, CDR2 YYEEEE.

On this clone itself: The read comes to an end 3 residues before the CDR3 does, leaving the germline J gene to fill in the end. The chain uses TRBV20-1 and TRBJ2-4; TRBD2 matches at 7 bases. In germline, CDR1 is DFQATT, CDR2 SNEGSKA (reference sequence). This CDR3 contains 14 residues. The part of the CDR3 DNA that was read is TGCAGTGTTATCGGGCTCCGGGGGGTCGAGACT. Its translation: CSVIGLRGVET. The full CDR3 reads CSVIGLRGVETQYF.

The CDR3 here is CASSGAGSSSGANVLFF. CDR3 bases read: TGTGCCAGCTCGGGTGCGGGGTCGAGCTCTGGGGCCAACGTA. The chain uses TRBV6-2 or TRBV6-3 and TRBJ1-4; weak D call: TRBD1 (5 bases). The read stops 3 residues short of the end of the CDR3; the missing end is completed from the germline J gene. The CDR3 is 17 residues long. Germline values: CDR1 MNHEY, CDR2 SVGEGT.

About this clone itself: The read finishes 3 residues shy of the CDR3 end, and the germline J gene is used to complete it. V is TRBV7-2 and J is TRBJ2-4; D gene ambiguous. With 5 bases removed from V and 9 bases from J, the gap between germline ends came to 14 bases. The CDR3 extends over 13 amino acids. CDR1 SGHTA and CDR2 FQGNSA come from the germline V gene. CDR3 DNA (partial): TGTGCCAGCAGCACAGACCACTTGGGCATT. It translates to CASSTDHLGI. The CDR3, in full, reads CASSTDHLGIQYF.

As regards this clone: The read finishes 3 residues shy of the CDR3 end, and the germline J gene is used to complete it. The chain employs TRBV7-2 and TRBJ2-1, with TRBD2 identical over 9 bases. The germline CDR1 and CDR2 sequences are SGHTA and FQGNSA. The CDR3 runs to 14 residues. V shed 2 bases, J shed 8 bases, and the junction held 4 bases outside the gene matches. The CDR3 region is CASSLSGRTYEQFF. The covered CDR3 bases are TGTGCCAGCAGCTTAAGCGGGAGGACCTATGAG.

Details on this clone: The read gets to within 3 residues of the CDR3 end, and the germline J gene fills in the rest. This sequence joins TRBV19 and TRBJ2-4; D uncertain. Germline CDR1 LNHDA, CDR2 SQIVND (reference sequence). The CDR3 has 13 residues. CDR3 DNA (partial): TGTGCCAGTAGTATTGGGCAAGGTCAGCCT. It translates to CASSIGQGQP. In full, the CDR3 is CASSIGQGQPQYF.

With regard to this clone: The CDR3 goes on 3 residues after the read ends, and that part is filled in from the germline J gene. The chain links TRBV5-1 to TRBJ2-3; 12 nucleotides match TRBD2. V was pared by 2 bases and J by 1 base, with 5 bases of the junction left unmatched. CDR3 length equals 17 residues. Looked up from germline, CDR1 is SGHRS and CDR2 is YFSETQ. The CDR3 here is CASSFSSGRERTDTQYF. The sequenced part of the CDR3 DNA is TGCGCCAGCAGCTTCTCTAGCGGGAGGGAACGCACAGATACG.

Regarding this clone: The read ends 3 residues early relative to the CDR3; the germline J gene fills the gap. The rearrangement links TRBV19 to TRBJ1-6; TRBD1 might be the D (6 bases). Germline CDR1 and CDR2: LNHDA and SQIVND (reference sequence). The CDR3 sequence is 13 residues long. Trimming removed 9 bases at V and 7 bases at J, with 13 bases between. The CDR3 region is CASETGANSPLHF. Partial CDR3 DNA: TGTGCCAGCGAGACAGGAGCGAATTCACCC.

About this clone: One junction end does not reproduce the germline sequence, and a read error may be involved. The read terminates 3 residues ahead of where the CDR3 ends, so the germline J gene completes it. The chain recombines TRBV7-2 with TRBJ2-6; D is perhaps TRBD1 (5 bases). The CDR3 is made up of 14 amino acids. Germline V gene data show CDR1 as SGHTA and CDR2 as FQGNSA. The CDR3 sequence: CASSLALGVNVLTF. CDR3 bases read: TGTGCCAGCAGCTTAGCTCTAGGGGTCAACGTC.

To note about this clone: The read comes to an end 3 residues before the CDR3 does, leaving the germline J gene to fill in the end. The V gene is TRBV18, the J gene TRBJ1-1; D is unclear. V was pared by 1 base and J by 0 bases, with 3 bases between. CDR1 and CDR2 from the germline V gene are KGHSH and LQKENI. The CDR3 length is 13 residues. The part of the CDR3 DNA that was read is TGTGCCAGCTCACCACACATGAACACTGAA. Its translation is CASSPHMNTE. The whole CDR3 region reads CASSPHMNTEAFF.

As regards this clone: The CDR3 is cut off 3 residues early in the read; its end comes from the germline J gene. V usage is TRBV18 and J usage is TRBJ1-4; perhaps TRBD1 as D (5 bases). CDR1 KGHSH and CDR2 LQKENI come from the germline V gene. This CDR3 comprises 14 residues. Incomplete CDR3 DNA: TGTGCCAGCTCTCGGGGGTACGCGAATTCACCA. Translation: CASSRGYANSP. The entire CDR3 sequence reads CASSRGYANSPLFF.